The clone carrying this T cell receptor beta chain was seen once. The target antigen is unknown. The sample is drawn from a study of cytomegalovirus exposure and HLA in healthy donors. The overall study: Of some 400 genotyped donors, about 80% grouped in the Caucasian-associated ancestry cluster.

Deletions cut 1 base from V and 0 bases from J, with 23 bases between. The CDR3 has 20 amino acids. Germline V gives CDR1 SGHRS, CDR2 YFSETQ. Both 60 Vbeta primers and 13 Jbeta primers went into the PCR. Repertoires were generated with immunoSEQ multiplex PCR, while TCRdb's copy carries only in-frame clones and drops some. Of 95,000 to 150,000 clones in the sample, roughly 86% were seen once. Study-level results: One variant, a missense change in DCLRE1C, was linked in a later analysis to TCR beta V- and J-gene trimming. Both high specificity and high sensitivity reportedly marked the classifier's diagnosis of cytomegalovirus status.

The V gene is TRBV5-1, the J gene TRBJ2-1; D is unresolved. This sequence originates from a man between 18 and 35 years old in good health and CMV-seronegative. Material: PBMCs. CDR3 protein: CASSLRPEFTLLRSYNEQFF. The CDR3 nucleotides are TGCGCCAGCAGCTTGAGGCCAGAATTTACTCTACTACGCTCCTACAATGAGCAGTTCTTC.